This T cell receptor beta chain comes out of a study of blood T cells in healthy people across ages. There are many counts of this clonotype. The antigen is undetermined. General study findings and limits: Donor CMV status was unknown, possibly confounding expanded clonotype changes.

Investigators took about 9.2 milliliters of peripheral blood from every donor. Total RNA was isolated from each sample in quantities of at least 6 micrograms. The CDR3 consists of 13 residues. V was clipped by 5 bases and J by 8 bases; unmatched bases: 5. Then a second PCR, running roughly 7 to 11 cycles, was carried out with a sample-barcoded 5' primer and a J-beta primer mix. TCRdb ran MiXCR on the 5' RACE reads and lists one entry per CDR3 protein. In the table there are 1 million to 1.2 million distinct CDR3 sequences, 35% to 40% of which are singletons. The chain carries TRBV12-3 or TRBV12-4 and TRBJ1-4; 7 bases agree with TRBD1. The sample comprised blood. The sequence came from a man aged 18 to 30 in good health. The CDR3 DNA follows: TGTGCCAGCAGTCAGGGGGTTGGCGAAAAACTGTTTTTT. It translates to CASSQGVGEKLFF.